This T cell receptor beta chain was observed in a study of cytomegalovirus exposure and HLA in healthy donors. Looking at the study overall: Early release data held 75 million to 100 million unique TCRs from HLA-typed donors.

Amplification used 60 Vbeta primers and 13 Jbeta primers. The assay was immunoSEQ multiplex PCR, and TCRdb's table has in-frame clones only and misses some. This sample carries around 140,000 clones, around nine tenths of them seen once, and the ten largest clones take around 5.2%. Regarding the study as a whole: Relative to the roughly 700-donor mean, N-insertions were reportedly fewer in an Asian-associated ancestry cluster in a later analysis. Later, an analysis showed that TCR beta chains associated with HLA were more clonally expanded than others that were equally common. Analysis was carried out at a later point, and it linked a missense DCLRE1C variant to TCR beta V- and J-gene trimming.

Regarding this clone: The antigen remains undetermined.

The germline V gene encodes CDR1 LGHNA and CDR2 YNFKEQ. This CDR3 contains 15 residues. V was cut by 3 bases and J by 6 bases, with 14 bases left in between. V is TRBV4-2 and J is TRBJ1-4, with a tentative D call TRBD1 (5 bases). Sequencing was done on a sample of PBMCs. This clonotype originated in a woman in her 30s in good health and CMV-seronegative. In nucleotides, the CDR3 is TGTGCCAGCAGCCAGGAGACCTCGGGGGATGAAAAACTGTTTTTT. Its translation: CASSQETSGDEKLFF.